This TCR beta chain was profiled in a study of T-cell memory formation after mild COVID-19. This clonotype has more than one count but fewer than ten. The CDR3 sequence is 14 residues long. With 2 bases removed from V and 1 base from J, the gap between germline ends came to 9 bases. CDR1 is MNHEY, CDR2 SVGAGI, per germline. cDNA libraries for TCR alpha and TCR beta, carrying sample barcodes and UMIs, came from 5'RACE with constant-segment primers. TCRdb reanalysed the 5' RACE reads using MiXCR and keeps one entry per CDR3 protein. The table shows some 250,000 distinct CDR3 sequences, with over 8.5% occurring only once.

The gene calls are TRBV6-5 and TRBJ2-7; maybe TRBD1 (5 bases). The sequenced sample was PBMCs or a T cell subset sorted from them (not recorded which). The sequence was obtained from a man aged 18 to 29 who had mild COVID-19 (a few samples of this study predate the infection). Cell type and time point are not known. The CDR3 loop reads CASSYGDSSYEQYF. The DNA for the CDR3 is TGTGCCAGCAGTTACGGCGACAGTTCCTACGAGCAGTACTTC.